What follows describes a single T cell receptor beta chain. The data belong to a study of blood T cell repertoires in COVID-19. Overall study: The United States, Italy and Spain were the sources of the acute and convalescent COVID-19 samples. In each case, the material was cDNA or gDNA derived from T cells, B-cell-depleted T cells, or PBMCs.

As handled by the study authors: The assay estimated nucleated cells by amplifying reference gene primers. Repertoires were generated with immunoSEQ multiplex PCR, while TCRdb's copy carries only in-frame clones and drops some. That table furnishes V, J and clone size, whereas the DNA furnished D and trimming. Of 190,000 or so clones listed, 75% to 85% are singletons. There are 14 residues in the CDR3. V lost 0 bases, J lost 4 bases, and 9 bases lay in between. Germline CDR1 MGHRA, CDR2 YSYEKL. Recovered status in Cohort 3 required two negative PCRs, clearance, or symptom resolution. The TCR was taken from a man in his forties who had recovered from COVID-19. V is TRBV4-1 and J is TRBJ2-5; no firm D call. Sequencing was carried out using PBMCs or T cells enriched from blood (not recorded which). CDR3 coding DNA: TGCGCCAGCAGCCAAGAGCTAGTCGGAGAGACCCAGTACTTC. Translating it yields CASSQELVGETQYF.